The text below deals with one T cell receptor (beta chain). The antigen remains undetermined. This entry comes from a study of shared clonotypes between healthy human individuals. About the study: A couple of women and a few men aged 18 to 49 served as donors. Findings and limits, study-wide: The authors expected sequencing depth to affect clonotype sharing among donors. Four donors showed sharing of about 4.6% of naive CD4 clonotypes.

Repertoires were generated with immunoSEQ multiplex PCR, while TCRdb's copy carries only in-frame clones and drops some. The data contain 2 million to 2.5 million clones, about 94% of them singletons. This CDR3 contains 15 residues. Per the germline V gene, CDR1 is MNHNS and CDR2 is SASEGT. The V gene end was trimmed by 0 bases and the J gene end by 4 bases; junction bases not matched to a gene: 4. The receptor was isolated from a man aged 18-30 years in good health. Sequencing used naive CD4+ T cells sorted from blood. Subset given: CD45RA+ positively selected. The chain uses TRBV6-1 and TRBJ1-2, with TRBD1 identical over 8 bases. The CDR3 reads CASSEARGTGYGYTF. Here the CDR3 DNA reads TGTGCCAGCAGTGAAGCGCGGGGGACAGGCTATGGCTACACCTTC.